A selection of T cell receptor beta chains follows, all from one sample in a study of Graves' ophthalmopathy and Graves' hyperthyroidism. TCRdb itself ran the multiplex PCR reads through MiXCR, one entry per CDR3 protein. The sample records about 620,000 distinct CDR3 sequences, 22% being singletons. The sample taken for sequencing was peripheral blood. These receptors all stem from a woman aged 18-29 years with stable Graves' hyperthyroidism. Some clones in this sample may be carry-over from other donors' samples. The CDR3 runs from the conserved cysteine through the conserved F or W. D genes are given only for firm matches. Clone sizes are given selectively: once, few, many, or a class where the clone is expanded.

j_call: TRBJ2-5; clone_size: .; d_call: .; v_call: TRBV12-3/TRBV12-4; cdr3_aa: CASSPASRGSPEETQYF; cdr3_nt: TGTGCCAGCAGTCCCGCATCTCGGGGGAGCCCAGAAGAGACCCAGTACTTC
j_call: TRBJ1-6; clone_size: many; d_call: .; v_call: TRBV18; cdr3_aa: CASSDNSPLHF; cdr3_nt: TGTGCCAGCTCAGATAATTCACCCCTCCACTTT
j_call: TRBJ2-2; clone_size: many; d_call: .; v_call: TRBV30; cdr3_aa: CAWSAAGTNTGELFF; cdr3_nt: TGTGCCTGGAGTGCGGCGGGGACGAACACCGGGGAGCTGTTTTTT
j_call: TRBJ1-2; clone_size: many; d_call: .; v_call: TRBV10-3; cdr3_aa: CAISDGGTYGYTF; cdr3_nt: TGTGCCATCAGTGACGGGGGTACCTATGGCTACACCTTC
j_call: TRBJ1-2; clone_size: many; d_call: .; v_call: TRBV5-1; cdr3_aa: CASSLSPGRGRGGYTF; cdr3_nt: TGCGCCAGCAGCCTAAGCCCCGGTCGAGGCCGGGGTGGCTACACCTTC
j_call: TRBJ2-7; clone_size: many; d_call: TRBD1; v_call: TRBV6-1; cdr3_aa: CASSGDRGYEQYF; cdr3_nt: TGTGCCAGCAGTGGCGACAGGGGATACGAGCAGTACTTC
j_call: TRBJ2-7; clone_size: .; d_call: TRBD2; v_call: TRBV5-1; cdr3_aa: CASSSDIPGLAAEQYF; cdr3_nt: TGCGCCAGCAGCTCGGACATCCCGGGACTAGCCGCCGAGCAGTACTTC
j_call: TRBJ1-1; clone_size: many; d_call: .; v_call: TRBV19; cdr3_aa: CASSSAGNTEAFF; cdr3_nt: TGTGCCAGTAGTTCAGCAGGGAACACTGAAGCTTTCTTT
j_call: TRBJ1-1; clone_size: many; d_call: .; v_call: TRBV7-2; cdr3_aa: CASSLTVLAFF; cdr3_nt: TGTGCCAGCAGCTTGACGGTTCTGGCTTTCTTT
j_call: TRBJ2-7; clone_size: many; d_call: TRBD2; v_call: TRBV20-1; cdr3_aa: CSAEASGAPYEQYF; cdr3_nt: TGCAGTGCTGAGGCTAGCGGGGCTCCCTACGAGCAGTACTTC
j_call: TRBJ1-1; clone_size: many; d_call: .; v_call: TRBV6-4; cdr3_aa: CASSEQPTNTEAFF; cdr3_nt: TGTGCCAGCAGTGAACAACCAACGAACACTGAAGCTTTCTTT
j_call: TRBJ1-2; clone_size: .; d_call: TRBD1; v_call: TRBV28; cdr3_aa: CASSLWGTASNYGYTF; cdr3_nt: TGTGCCAGCAGTTTATGGGGGACAGCTTCTAACTATGGCTACACCTTC
j_call: TRBJ1-5; clone_size: .; d_call: TRBD1; v_call: TRBV12-3/TRBV12-4; cdr3_aa: CASSYGTGSLQPQHF; cdr3_nt: TGTGCCAGCAGTTACGGGACAGGGTCGCTTCAGCCCCAGCATTTT
j_call: TRBJ2-7; clone_size: many; d_call: .; v_call: TRBV12-3/TRBV12-4; cdr3_aa: CASSSNMDSYEQYF; cdr3_nt: TGTGCCAGCAGTTCAAACATGGACAGCTACGAGCAGTACTTC
j_call: TRBJ2-6; clone_size: many; d_call: .; v_call: TRBV6-2/TRBV6-3; cdr3_aa: CASRMDTSGANVLTF; cdr3_nt: TGTGCCAGCAGGATGGACACGTCTGGGGCCAACGTCCTGACTTTC
j_call: TRBJ2-5; clone_size: few; d_call: .; v_call: TRBV11-2; cdr3_aa: CASSLGLSETQYF; cdr3_nt: TGTGCCAGCAGCTTAGGCCTCTCAGAGACCCAGTACTTC
j_call: TRBJ1-3; clone_size: .; d_call: TRBD1; v_call: TRBV7-3; cdr3_aa: CASSPRGQGEAGNTIYF; cdr3_nt: TGTGCCAGCAGCCCTCGGGGACAGGGGGAGGCTGGAAACACCATATATTTT
j_call: TRBJ1-1; clone_size: .; d_call: TRBD1; v_call: TRBV19; cdr3_aa: CASSIAGGKTEAFF; cdr3_nt: TGTGCCAGTAGTATTGCAGGGGGCAAGACTGAAGCTTTCTTT
j_call: TRBJ2-5; clone_size: many; d_call: TRBD2; v_call: TRBV27; cdr3_aa: CASSSGTSLWTQYF; cdr3_nt: TGTGCCAGCAGTTCCGGGACTAGCTTATGGACCCAGTACTTC
j_call: TRBJ2-7; clone_size: many; d_call: .; v_call: TRBV11-2; cdr3_aa: CASSLDILFSYEQYF; cdr3_nt: TGTGCCAGCAGCTTAGATATACTATTTAGCTACGAGCAGTACTTC
j_call: TRBJ2-7; clone_size: many; d_call: TRBD1; v_call: TRBV5-1; cdr3_aa: CASSRGQGEDKYF; cdr3_nt: TGCGCCAGCAGCAGGGGACAGGGAGAAGATAAGTACTTC
j_call: TRBJ1-6; clone_size: many; d_call: .; v_call: TRBV7-2; cdr3_aa: CASSLRTGGDSPLHF; cdr3_nt: TGTGCCAGCAGCTTAAGGACGGGTGGAGATTCACCCCTCCACTTT